The clone carrying this T cell receptor beta chain has only one observation. Germline CDR1 is LNHDA and CDR2 is SQIVND (reference sequence). Trimming stripped 6 bases from V and 5 bases from J, with 13 bases between. The CDR3 spans 14 residues. The repertoire was sequenced with immunoSEQ multiplex PCR; TCRdb's copy has only in-frame clones and lacks some. The data show over 110,000 clones, around three quarters seen once. The data derive from a study of blood T cell repertoires in COVID-19. For the study at large: T cells, B-cell-depleted T cells, or PBMCs supplied cDNA or gDNA.

This TCR came from a man older than 75 with acute or convalescent COVID-19. Sequences were obtained from peripheral blood. V is TRBV19 and J is TRBJ2-2; D is uncertain. CDR3 DNA: TGTGCCAGTAGACTGGCGGATAGGACCGGGGAGCTGTTTTTT. It codes for CASRLADRTGELFF.